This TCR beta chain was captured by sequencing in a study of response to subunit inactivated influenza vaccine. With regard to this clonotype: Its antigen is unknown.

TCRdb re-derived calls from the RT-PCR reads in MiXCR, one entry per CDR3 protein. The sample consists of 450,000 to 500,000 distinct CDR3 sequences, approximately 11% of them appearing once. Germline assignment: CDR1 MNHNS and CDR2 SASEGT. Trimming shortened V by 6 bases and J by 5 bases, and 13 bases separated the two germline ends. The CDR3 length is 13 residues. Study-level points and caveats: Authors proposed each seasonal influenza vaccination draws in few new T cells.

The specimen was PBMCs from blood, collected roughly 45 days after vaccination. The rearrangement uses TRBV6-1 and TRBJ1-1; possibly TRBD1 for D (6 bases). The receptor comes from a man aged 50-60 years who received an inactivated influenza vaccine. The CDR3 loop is CASSRRGSTEAFF. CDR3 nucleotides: TGTGCCAGCAGCCGCAGGGGTAGTACTGAAGCTTTCTTT.